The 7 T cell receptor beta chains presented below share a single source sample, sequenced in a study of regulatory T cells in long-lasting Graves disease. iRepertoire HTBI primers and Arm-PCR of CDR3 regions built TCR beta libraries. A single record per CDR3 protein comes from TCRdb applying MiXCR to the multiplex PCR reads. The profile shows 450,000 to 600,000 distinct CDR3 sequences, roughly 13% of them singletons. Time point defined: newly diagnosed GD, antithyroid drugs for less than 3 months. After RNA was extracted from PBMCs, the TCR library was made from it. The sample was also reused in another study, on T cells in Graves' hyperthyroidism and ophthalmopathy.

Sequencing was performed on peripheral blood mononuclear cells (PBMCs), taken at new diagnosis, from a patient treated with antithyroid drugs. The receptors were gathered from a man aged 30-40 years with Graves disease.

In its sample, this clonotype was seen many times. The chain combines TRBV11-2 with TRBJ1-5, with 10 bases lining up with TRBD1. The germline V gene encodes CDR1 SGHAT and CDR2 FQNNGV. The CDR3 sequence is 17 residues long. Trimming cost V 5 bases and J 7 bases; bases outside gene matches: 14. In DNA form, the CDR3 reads TGTGCCAGCAGCCCGACCCACTCCGGGACAGGGGAGCAGCCCCAGCATTTT. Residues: CASSPTHSGTGEQPQHF.

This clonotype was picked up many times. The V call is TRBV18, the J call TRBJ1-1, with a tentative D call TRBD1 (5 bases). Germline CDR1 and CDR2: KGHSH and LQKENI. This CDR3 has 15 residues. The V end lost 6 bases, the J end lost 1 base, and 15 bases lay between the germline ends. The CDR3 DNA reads TGTGCCAGCTCCCTGGGGGGGACCCGGAACACTGAAGCTTTCTTT. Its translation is CASSLGGTRNTEAFF.

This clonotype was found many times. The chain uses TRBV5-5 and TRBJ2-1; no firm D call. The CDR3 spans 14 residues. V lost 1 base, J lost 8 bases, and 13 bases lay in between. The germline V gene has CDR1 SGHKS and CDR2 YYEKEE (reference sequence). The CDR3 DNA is TGTGCCAGCAGCTTGTTATTAGCCTCGGATGAGCAGTTCTTC. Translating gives CASSLLLASDEQFF.

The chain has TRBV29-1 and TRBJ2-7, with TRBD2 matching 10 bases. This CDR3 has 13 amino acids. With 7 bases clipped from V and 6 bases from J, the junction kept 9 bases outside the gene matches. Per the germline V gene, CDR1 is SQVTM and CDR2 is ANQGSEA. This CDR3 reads CSALAGGSGEQYF. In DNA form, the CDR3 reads TGCAGCGCGTTAGCGGGAGGTTCGGGCGAGCAGTACTTC.

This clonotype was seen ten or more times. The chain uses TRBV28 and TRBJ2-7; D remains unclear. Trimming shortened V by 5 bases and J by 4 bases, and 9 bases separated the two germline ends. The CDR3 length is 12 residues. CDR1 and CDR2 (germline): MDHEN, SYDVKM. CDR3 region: CASSHSAYEQYF. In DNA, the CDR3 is TGTGCCAGCAGTCACTCCGCTTACGAGCAGTACTTC.

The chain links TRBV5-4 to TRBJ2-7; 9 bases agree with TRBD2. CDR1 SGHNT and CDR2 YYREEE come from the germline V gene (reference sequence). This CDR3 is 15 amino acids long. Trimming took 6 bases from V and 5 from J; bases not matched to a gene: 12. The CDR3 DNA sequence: TGTGCCAGCAATCATTTAGCGGGAGAGGTCCACGAGCAGTACTTC. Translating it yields CASNHLAGEVHEQYF.

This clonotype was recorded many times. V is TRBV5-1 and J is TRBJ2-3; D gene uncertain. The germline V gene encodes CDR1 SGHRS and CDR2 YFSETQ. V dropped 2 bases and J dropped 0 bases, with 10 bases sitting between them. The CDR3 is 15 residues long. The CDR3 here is CASSFGFASTDTQYF. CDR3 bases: TGCGCCAGCAGCTTTGGCTTCGCTAGCACAGATACGCAGTATTTT. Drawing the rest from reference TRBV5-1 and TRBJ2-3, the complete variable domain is KAGVTQTPRYLIKTRGQQVTLSCSPISGHRSVSWYQQTPGQGLQFLFEYFSETQRNKGNFPGRFSGRQFSNSRSEMNVSTLELGDSALYLCASSFGFASTDTQYFGPGTRLTVL.